One and the same sample provided the 3 T cell receptor beta chains below, sequenced in a study of spatial heterogeneity in lung cancer. Time point: sample taken at primary tumor resection. Tumor, nontumor lung or frozen PBMC supplied whole RNA that was sequenced unsorted. TCRdb passed the 5' RACE reads through MiXCR, listing each CDR3 protein once. This sample has roughly 21,000 distinct CDR3 sequences, with 3.3% found just once. This specimen was PBMCs, taken at surgery. Receptors originate from a female donor with early-stage non-small cell lung cancer.

The table lists this clonotype with many counts. CDR3 residues: CASIRLNPQETQYF. The CDR3 DNA sequence: TGTGCCAGCATCAGACTGAACCCTCAAGAGACCCAGTACTTC. This chain connects TRBV6-1 to TRBJ2-5; D gene unclear. V was clipped by 7 bases and J by 2 bases, with 14 bases between them. The CDR3 loop spans 14 amino acids. Germline values: CDR1 MNHNS, CDR2 SASEGT.

This clonotype was detected ten times or more. The chain is built from TRBV11-2 and TRBJ2-3; TRBD2 is a possible D gene (6 bases). V gave up 5 bases and J gave up 1 base, with 16 bases separating them. Germline CDR1 reads SGHAT; CDR2 reads FQNNGV. The CDR3 extends over 16 amino acids. CDR3: CASSPRLELGTDTQYF. CDR3 DNA: TGTGCCAGCAGCCCCCGACTAGAGCTAGGCACAGATACGCAGTATTTT.

This clonotype has a count of ten or more. The CDR3 DNA follows: TGCGCCAGCAGCTTGGAGTTGGGGTGGGGATACAATGAGCAGTTCTTC. Translating it yields CASSLELGWGYNEQFF. This chain links TRBV5-1 with TRBJ2-1; D gene ambiguous. Germline lookup yields CDR1 SGHRS and CDR2 YFSETQ. The CDR3 runs to 16 residues. Between the trimmed V and J ends, which lost 0 bases and 4 bases, there was a span of 14 bases.